This T cell receptor beta chain was recovered during a study of early stage breast cancer tumors. Study-level information: Invasive lobular carcinomas made up four of 12 ER+/PR+/HER2- tumors. Regarding the study as a whole: Tumors had 2 to 3-fold higher T cell density and higher clonality than adjacent normal breast tissue.

On this clone: Antigen specificity is unknown.

The CDR3 length is 17 residues. The method was immunoSEQ multiplex PCR; TCRdb's version includes in-frame clones alone and lacks a portion of them. The sample has under 45,000 clones, 70% to 85% seen once. Specimen: blood. The chain couples TRBV21-1 to TRBJ2-2; the D call in the table, TRBD1, was not verified against the DNA. TRBV21-1 corresponds to a pseudogene. The clonotype was recovered from a person aged 60 to 70 with breast cancer. The CDR3 nucleotides read TGTGCCAGCAGCAAAGATAGGACAGGGGGCATGTCCGGGGAGCTGTTTTTT. Its translation is CASSKDRTGGMSGELFF.